The 14 T cell receptor beta chains reported below all come from one sample, sequenced in a study of blood T cells in healthy people across ages. The use of a sample-barcoded 5' primer and a J-beta primer mix characterized a second PCR of about 7 to 12 cycles. In TCRdb, the 5' RACE reads were re-called with MiXCR into one record per CDR3 protein. The table has hundreds of thousands of distinct CDR3 sequences, around 20% seen once; the top ten hold about 3.6%. Input material: blood. Every receptor here comes from an older man in good health.

This clonotype has just a few counts. J is TRBJ2-4 and V is TRBV5-1; TRBD1 matches 7 bases. The germline V gene encodes CDR1 SGHRS and CDR2 YFSETQ. J lost 5 bases, V lost 0 bases, and 2 bases had no gene match. This CDR3 has 14 amino acids. In DNA, the CDR3 is TGCGCCAGCAGCTTGGAGGGGGCCCAAAACATTCAGTACTTC. Its protein product is CASSLEGAQNIQYF. Filled out from reference TRBV5-1 and TRBJ2-4, the complete variable domain reads KAGVTQTPRYLIKTRGQQVTLSCSPISGHRSVSWYQQTPGQGLQFLFEYFSETQRNKGNFPGRFSGRQFSNSRSEMNVSTLELGDSALYLCASSLEGAQNIQYFGAGTRLSVL.

This clonotype was detected ten times or more. The genes are TRBV9 and TRBJ2-5; a weak D match, TRBD2 (5 bases). This CDR3 has 16 residues. The germline V gene encodes CDR1 SGDLS and CDR2 YYNGEE. Trimming removed 0 bases from V and 4 bases from J, with 16 bases in between. CDR3 sequence (DNA): TGTGCCAGCAGCGTAGGAGCTAGCCCCAAAGGAGAGACCCAGTACTTC. Protein: CASSVGASPKGETQYF.

This clonotype has a handful of counts. The chain links TRBV5-1 to TRBJ2-3, with unresolved D. Germline CDR1 and CDR2: SGHRS and YFSETQ. CDR3 length: 15 residues. The V end lost 0 bases, the J end lost 3 bases, and 11 bases lay between the germline ends. This CDR3 is CASSLGGLVTDTQYF. CDR3 sequence (DNA): TGCGCCAGCAGCTTGGGGGGTTTGGTGACAGATACGCAGTATTTT. The full variable domain, with the rest looked up from reference TRBV5-1 and TRBJ2-3, is KAGVTQTPRYLIKTRGQQVTLSCSPISGHRSVSWYQQTPGQGLQFLFEYFSETQRNKGNFPGRFSGRQFSNSRSEMNVSTLELGDSALYLCASSLGGLVTDTQYFGPGTRLTVL.

The chain combines TRBV2 with TRBJ2-2, with D unclear. CDR1 and CDR2 from the germline V gene are SNHLY and FYNNEI. The ends were cut back, 0 bases at V and 4 bases at J, with 3 bases in the middle. This CDR3 region has 13 residues. In DNA, the CDR3 is TGTGCCAGCAGTGAAGCAGCCACCGGGGAGCTGTTTTTT. Translated: CASSEAATGELFF.

This chain connects TRBV14 to TRBJ1-2; 7 bases align to TRBD1. With 2 bases clipped from V and 3 bases from J, the junction kept 3 bases outside the gene matches. CDR1 and CDR2 from the germline V gene are SGHDN and FVKESK. The CDR3 totals 14 residues. The CDR3 region has the DNA TGTGCCAGCAGCCAAAGGGGGCCGGACTATGGCTACACCTTC. It yields the protein CASSQRGPDYGYTF.

The chain recombines TRBV21-1 with TRBJ2-3; the D call TRBD2 from the table was never checked on the DNA. TRBV21-1 is deemed a pseudogene. The CDR3 runs to 15 residues. This CDR3 reads CASTVLAGGTDTRYF. DNA of the CDR3: TGTGCCAGCACCGTACTAGCGGGAGGAACAGATACGCGGTATTTT.

The table lists this clonotype with a few counts. The rearrangement joins TRBV19 to TRBJ2-1; TRBD1 is a possible D gene (6 bases). Per the germline V gene, CDR1 is LNHDA and CDR2 is SQIVND (reference sequence). Trimming removed 9 bases from V and 4 bases from J, with 10 bases in between. The CDR3 extends over 12 amino acids. The CDR3: CASRGGYNEQFF. The CDR3, as DNA: TGTGCCAGCAGAGGGGGATACAATGAGCAGTTCTTC.

CDR3 nucleotide sequence: TGTGCCAGCAGTCCTCCGAGTAGCGGGAACTACGAGCAGTACTTC. Protein: CASSPPSSGNYEQYF. The chain uses TRBV28 and TRBJ2-7; 8 nucleotides agree with TRBD2. J lost 3 bases, V lost 5 bases, and 9 bases had no gene match. Per the germline V gene, CDR1 is MDHEN and CDR2 is SYDVKM. The CDR3 sequence is 15 residues long.

Ten or more counts support this clonotype. The chain uses TRBV10-3 and TRBJ2-1; 10 bases align to TRBD2. V lost 6 bases, J lost 3 bases, and 2 bases stayed unmatched. This CDR3 has 14 amino acids. Per the germline V gene, CDR1 is ENHRY and CDR2 is SYGVKD. The CDR3 coding sequence is TGTGCCATCAGACTAGCGGGAAACTACAATGAGCAGTTCTTC. Its protein product is CAIRLAGNYNEQFF.

This clonotype occurred a few times. The genes are TRBV7-2 and TRBJ2-6; TRBD1 agrees at 7 bases. The trim removed 3 bases at V and 3 bases at J, leaving 5 bases unmatched. Germline assignment: CDR1 SGHTA and CDR2 FQGNSA. CDR3 size: 16 residues. CDR3 in DNA: TGTGCCAGCAGCTTGGACAGGTCGGGTGGGGCCAACGTCCTGACTTTC. Protein: CASSLDRSGGANVLTF.

A few counts support this clonotype. The V gene is TRBV10-3, the J gene TRBJ2-7; no clear D gene. CDR1 and CDR2 from the germline V gene are ENHRY and SYGVKD. The V end lost 7 bases, the J end lost 5 bases, and 9 bases lay between the germline ends. This CDR3 spans 11 amino acids. The DNA for the CDR3 is TGTGCCATCATGCTTGGCAACGAGCAGTACTTC. It is translated as CAIMLGNEQYF.

The chain recombines TRBV7-2 with TRBJ1-4; D possibly corresponds to TRBD1 (6 bases). Germline CDR1 is SGHTA and CDR2 is FQGNSA. This CDR3 has 14 amino acids. Between the trimmed V and J ends, which lost 9 bases and 3 bases, there was a span of 14 bases. In DNA form, the CDR3 reads TGTGCCAGTCGTTGGGGGGCATCTAATGAAAAACTGTTTTTT. It encodes CASRWGASNEKLFF. Using reference TRBV7-2 and TRBJ1-4 for the parts outside the CDR3, the full variable domain is GAGVSQSPSNKVTEKGKDVELRCDPISGHTALYWYRQSLGQGLEFLIYFQGNSAPDKSGLPSDRFSAERTGGSVSTLTIQRTQQEDSAVYLCASRWGASNEKLFFGSGTQLSVL.

This clonotype was observed a few times. The genes are TRBV5-1 and TRBJ2-5, with 11 positions matching TRBD2. The DNA matches TRBJ2-7 better at its end, which makes the J call doubtful. The CDR3 consists of 17 residues. The germline CDR1 and CDR2 sequences are SGHRS and YFSETQ. This chain's CDR3 is CASSLNGGTSGSYEQYF. Written as DNA, the CDR3 is TGCGCCAGCAGCTTAAATGGTGGGACTAGCGGTTCCTACGAGCAGTACTTC.

This clonotype was picked up one time. The J gene is TRBJ1-4, the V gene TRBV27; 7 positions agree with TRBD1. This CDR3 spans 16 amino acids. Germline lookup yields CDR1 MNHEY and CDR2 SMNVEV (reference sequence). After removal of 5 bases from V and 8 bases from J, the junction contained 14 bases not matched to a gene. The CDR3 region is CASSPTDDRVGEKLFF. The CDR3 DNA reads TGTGCCAGCAGTCCGACCGACGACAGGGTAGGAGAAAAACTGTTTTTT.